This T cell receptor (beta chain) is from a study of T cell responses to AZD1222 COVID-19 vaccine. With regard to this clone: The antigen remains undetermined. Other DNA sequences from this sample encode an identical CDR3 as well.

General study points: Recipients of two AZD1222 doses showed rising Spike-specific TCR breadth and depth. Clonal diversity may have been underestimated, and the donors were mostly white British, with more females than males. Dominant at 160-218 and 743-854, vaccine-associated CD4 TCRs also spanned spike. Baseline serostatus was positive in only a handful of AZD1222 recipients.

Profiled with immunoSEQ multiplex PCR; TCRdb holds only in-frame clones, not every one. The sample has about 100,000 clones; about 89% are singletons. CDR1 is LNHDA, CDR2 SQIVND, per germline (reference sequence). Trimming removed 1 base at V and 4 bases at J, with 13 bases between. This CDR3 contains 15 residues. This material consisted of peripheral blood, taken 28 days after the second AZD1222 dose. The source is an adult who received the AZD1222 COVID-19 vaccine. The chain employs TRBV19 and TRBJ2-5; D might be TRBD1 (5 bases). DNA of the CDR3: TGTGCCAGTAGTATAGGGCAGGGCGATCGAGAGACCCAGTACTTC. Its protein product is CASSIGQGDRETQYF.